One T cell receptor beta chain is described in this entry. These data are taken from a study of shared clonotypes between healthy human individuals. Study-wide context: Each donor's CD4 naive and CD4 memory cells filled three plates apiece, CD8 naive two, and CD8 memory one.

Donors, without exception, were Caucasian adults residing in Nashville, Tennessee. The data were produced by immunoSEQ multiplex PCR, yet TCRdb's version contains in-frame clones alone and is incomplete. The table has more than 2,000,000 clones, more than 90% seen once. V was pared by 5 bases and J by 11 bases, with 18 bases between. The CDR3 consists of 13 residues. Germline-derived CDR1 and CDR2 are ENHRY and SYGVKD. V is TRBV10-3 and J is TRBJ1-2, with unresolved D. The sample taken for sequencing was naive CD4+ T cells sorted from blood. Subset: CD45RA+ positively selected. This TCR derives from a man younger than 30 in good health. CDR3 DNA sequence: TGTGCCATCAGTCCTGCCACCGCAGCGGGGTACACCTTC. Amino acid sequence: CAISPATAAGYTF.